The rows below give T cell receptor beta chains drawn from one sample of a study of OX40 agonist ivuxolimab in advanced cancers. Sequencing used immunoSEQ multiplex PCR; TCRdb keeps in-frame clones, though not all of them. The sample includes around 84,000 clones, 90% to 95% of them seen just once. Sample: CD4+ or CD8+ T cells sorted from blood, taken in a trial of the OX40 agonist ivuxolimab. The receptors were sampled from an adult with an advanced solid tumor such as melanoma, head and neck, liver or kidney cancer. Both conserved end residues are part of each CDR3. D genes are given only for firm matches. Only part of the rows carry a size: once, few, many, or a class if the clone is expanded.

>TRBD2|TRBJ2-1|NA|TRBV2
TGTGCCAGCTGGGGGACTAGCGGGAGCTTGGATGAGCAGTTCTTC
CASWGTSGSLDEQFF
>NA|TRBJ1-2|few|TRBV14
TGTGCCAGTGCCACTTACGGGGTCAACTATGGCTACACCTTC
CASATYGVNYGYTF
>NA|TRBJ1-2|NA|TRBV19
TGTGCCAGTAGTCACGGGACTGTCTATGGCTACACCTTC
CASSHGTVYGYTF
>TRBD2|TRBJ2-1|once|TRBV18
TGTGCCAGCTCACCACCGGCGGGCGGGGGATCGTACAATGAGCAGTTCTTC
CASSPPAGGGSYNEQFF
>NA|TRBJ1-1|once|TRBV11-2
TGTGCCAGCAGCTTAGAAGGTCTGCAGTTTAACACTGAAGCTTTCTTT
CASSLEGLQFNTEAFF
>NA|TRBJ2-1|NA|TRBV6-1
TGTGCCAGCAGTTCGGGGAGGAGCTCCTACAATGAGCAGTTCTTC
CASSSGRSSYNEQFF
>NA|TRBJ2-1|NA|TRBV7-9
TGTGCCAGCAGCAACCCTCATCGGGGGTACAATGAGCAGTTCTTC
CASSNPHRGYNEQFF
>NA|TRBJ2-7|once|TRBV5-1
TGCGCCAGCAGCTTGGGGGCGGCATACGAGCAGTACTTC
CASSLGAAYEQYF
>TRBD1|TRBJ2-3|once|TRBV7-3
TGTGCCAGCAGCTCTTCAGGGGGCAGTACAGATACGCAGTATTTT
CASSSSGGSTDTQYF
>TRBD1|TRBJ2-7|NA|TRBV4-3
TGCGCCAGCAGCCCCAGAAGCGGGACAGGGGCCTACGAGCAGTACTTC
CASSPRSGTGAYEQYF
>TRBD1|TRBJ1-1|NA|TRBV27
TGTGCCAGCAACCTACAGGGGATCGGTCACACTGAAGCTTTCTTT
CASNLQGIGHTEAFF
>TRBD1|TRBJ1-2|once|TRBV4-2
TGTGCCAGCAGCCAGGAGGGATACAGGGGACCCTATGGCTACACCTTC
CASSQEGYRGPYGYTF
>NA|TRBJ1-2|NA|TRBV27
TGTGCCAGTTCGGGGTGGACTGACTATGGCTACACCTTC
CASSGWTDYGYTF
>TRBD2|TRBJ2-5|NA|TRBV7-2
TGTGCCAGCAGCTTAGCGCTCGGGCTAGCGGGAGAGACCCAGTACTTC
CASSLALGLAGETQYF
>NA|TRBJ2-3|NA|TRBV4-3
TGCGCCAGCAGCCAAGAGGACCTTTACACAGATACGCAGTATTTT
CASSQEDLYTDTQYF
>NA|TRBJ2-1|NA|TRBV7-3
TGTGCCAGCAGCTTAACCGGTCATGAGCAGTTCTTC
CASSLTGHEQFF
>NA|TRBJ1-1|NA|TRBV27
TGTGCCAGCAGTTTATGGGCCAACACTGAAGCTTTCTTT
CASSLWANTEAFF
>NA|TRBJ2-1|NA|TRBV9
TGTGCCAGCAGCGGCGGGGCTAAATACAATGAGCAGTTCTTC
CASSGGAKYNEQFF
>NA|TRBJ1-1|NA|TRBV7-9
TGTGCCAGCAGCCCCCCGAACAGATTGAACACTGAAGCTTTCTTT
CASSPPNRLNTEAFF
>NA|TRBJ1-2|NA|TRBV4-3
TGCGCCAGCAGCCAAGCCCGGGGCCGGGGCTATGGCTACACCTTC
CASSQARGRGYGYTF
>NA|TRBJ1-3|NA|TRBV29-1
TGCAGCGCCTGGGGGGGGGCGGCTGGAAACACCATATATTTT
CSAWGGAAGNTIYF
>NA|TRBJ1-1|NA|TRBV4-2
TGTGCCAGCAGCCAGGAGACTCGGGGTGAAGCTTTCTTT
CASSQETRGEAFF
>NA|TRBJ1-2|NA|TRBV30
TGTGCCTGGAAGAAAACACAGAGCTTTAACTATGGCTACACCTTC
CAWKKTQSFNYGYTF
>NA|TRBJ2-1|NA|TRBV4-1
TGCGCCAGCAGCCAAGATAGTAGCCCCTACAATGAGCAGTTCTTC
CASSQDSSPYNEQFF
>TRBD1|TRBJ1-2|NA|TRBV4-3
TGCGCCAGCAGCCAAGGGACAGGGGGGTACGGCTACACCTTC
CASSQGTGGYGYTF
>NA|TRBJ2-7|NA|TRBV9
TGTGCCAGCAGCGTAGGGGGGAAACCCTACGAGCAGTACTTC
CASSVGGKPYEQYF
>NA|TRBJ2-7|NA|TRBV7-8
TGTGCCAGCAGCTTAGACAGAACCTACGAGCAGTACTTC
CASSLDRTYEQYF
>NA|TRBJ2-1|NA|TRBV4-2
TGTGCCAGCAGCCAAAGAGTACTAGGTGGGAATGAGCAGTTCTTC
CASSQRVLGGNEQFF
>NA|TRBJ2-3|NA|TRBV4-3
TGCGCCAGCAGCCAAGATATTGGGGGAGCCGGAGATACGCAGTATTTT
CASSQDIGGAGDTQYF
>NA|TRBJ2-7|NA|TRBV9
TGTGCCAGCAGCGGACCCGACGGGAACTCCTACGAGCAGTACTTC
CASSGPDGNSYEQYF
>TRBD2|TRBJ2-4|NA|TRBV7-8
TGTGCCAGCAGCTTAGTCTCCGGGCTAGCGGGTTCGGGGAACATTCAGTACTTC
CASSLVSGLAGSGNIQYF
>NA|TRBJ2-7|NA|TRBV28
TGTGCCAGCAGTTTATCACGGACTGACACAAGGACCTACGAGCAGTACTTC
CASSLSRTDTRTYEQYF
>TRBD2|TRBJ2-4|NA|TRBV19
TGTGCCAGTAGTAGGGGACTAGCGGGAGGGCCCGCCAAAAACATTCAGTACTTC
CASSRGLAGGPAKNIQYF
>NA|TRBJ2-3|NA|TRBV6-6
TGTGCCAGCAGTCTCCGGGACCCAACGCAGTATTTT
CASSLRDPTQYF
>NA|TRBJ2-3|NA|TRBV27
TGTGCCAGCGGGGGCGACCGCACAGATACGCAGTATTTT
CASGGDRTDTQYF
>TRBD2|TRBJ2-7|NA|TRBV13
TGTGCCAGCACTTCCGGGACTAGCGGCTACGAGCAGTACTTC
CASTSGTSGYEQYF
>NA|TRBJ1-4|once|TRBV5-5
TGTGCCAGCAGCTTTGGCCGGTTTGGTGATGAAAAACTGTTTTTT
CASSFGRFGDEKLFF
>TRBD2|TRBJ2-1|NA|TRBV9
TGTGCCAGCAGCCTCGCCGGGAGGCATGAGCAGTTCTTC
CASSLAGRHEQFF
>NA|TRBJ2-7|NA|TRBV21-1
TGTGCCAGCAGCAAAGCCGAGGGTCCCCACGAGCAGTACTTC
CASSKAEGPHEQYF
>TRBD1|TRBJ1-1|few|TRBV6-1
TGTGCCAGCAGTGAAGAAGGCAGGGGGGGCATGAACACTGAAGCTTTCTTT
CASSEEGRGGMNTEAFF
>NA|TRBJ2-3|once|TRBV7-9
TGTGCCAGCAGCTTAAGCTCGCAGCCAGATACGCAGTATTTT
CASSLSSQPDTQYF
>NA|TRBJ1-3|NA|TRBV12-5
TGTGCTAGTGGTTTGAGGGGATCAGGAAACACCATATATTTT
CASGLRGSGNTIYF
>TRBD1|TRBJ1-5|NA|TRBV27
TGTGCCAGCAGTCTTGCCGCAGGGGGCGGTGGTTCCCAGCATTTT
CASSLAAGGGGSQHF
>TRBD2|TRBJ2-3|NA|TRBV7-3
TGTGCCAGCTCACCCCAGGCGGGGGGCTTCACAGATACGCAGTATTTT
CASSPQAGGFTDTQYF
>TRBD2|TRBJ2-5|NA|TRBV10-3
TGTGCCATCAGTGCCCAACCTGGGACTAGCGGGACCCTCCAAGAGACCCAGTACTTC
CAISAQPGTSGTLQETQYF
>TRBD2|TRBJ2-7|NA|TRBV28
TGTGCCAGCAGCCTGCGCGGGAGGGCCTACGAGCAGTACTTC
CASSLRGRAYEQYF
>NA|TRBJ2-1|NA|TRBV7-2
TGTGCCAGCAGCTTAGCACTAGTTGCCTACAATGAGCAGTTCTTC
CASSLALVAYNEQFF
>NA|TRBJ2-3|once|TRBV11-3
TGTGCCAGCAGCTTCTGGGCGGGCCCCACAGATACGCAGTATTTT
CASSFWAGPTDTQYF
>NA|TRBJ1-6|NA|TRBV19
TGTGCCAGTAGTCCGGACAGCCACTCCTATAATTCACCCCTCCACTTT
CASSPDSHSYNSPLHF
>NA|TRBJ2-6|NA|TRBV9
TGTGCCAGCAGAAGGGGTGGAATAAATTCTGGGGCCAACGTCCTGACTTTC
CASRRGGINSGANVLTF
>NA|TRBJ1-4|NA|TRBV6-1
TGTGCCAGCAGCCGGAGGTTTAATGAAAAACTGTTTTTT
CASSRRFNEKLFF
>NA|TRBJ2-3|NA|TRBV28
TGTGGCACCAGGGGCCCGGGGACGCAGTATTTT
CGTRGPGTQYF